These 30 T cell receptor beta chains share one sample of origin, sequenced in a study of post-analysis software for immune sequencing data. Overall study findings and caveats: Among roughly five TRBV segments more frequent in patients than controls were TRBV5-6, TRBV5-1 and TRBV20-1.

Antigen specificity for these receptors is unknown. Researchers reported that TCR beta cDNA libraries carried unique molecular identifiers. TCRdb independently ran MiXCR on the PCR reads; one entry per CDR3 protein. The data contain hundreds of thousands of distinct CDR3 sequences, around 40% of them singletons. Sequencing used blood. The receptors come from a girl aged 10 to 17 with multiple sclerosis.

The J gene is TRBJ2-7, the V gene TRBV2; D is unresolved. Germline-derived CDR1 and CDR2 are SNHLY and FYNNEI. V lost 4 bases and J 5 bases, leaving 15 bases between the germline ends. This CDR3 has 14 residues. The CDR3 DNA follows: TGTGCCAGCAGTGGCGCCATTCCAGGCGACGAGCAGTACTTC. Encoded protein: CASSGAIPGDEQYF. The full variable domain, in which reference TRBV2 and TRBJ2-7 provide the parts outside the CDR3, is EPEVTQTPSHQVTQMGQEVILRCVPISNHLYFYWYRQILGQKVEFLVSFYNNEISEKSEIFDDQFSVERPDGSNFTLKIRSTKLEDSAMYFCASSGAIPGDEQYFGPGTRLTVT.

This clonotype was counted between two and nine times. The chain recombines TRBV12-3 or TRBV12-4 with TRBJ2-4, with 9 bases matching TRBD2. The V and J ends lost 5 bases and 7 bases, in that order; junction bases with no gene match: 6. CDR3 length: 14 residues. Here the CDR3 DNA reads TGTGCCAGCAGTCTACCCCTAGCGGGGAACATTCAGTACTTC. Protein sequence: CASSLPLAGNIQYF.

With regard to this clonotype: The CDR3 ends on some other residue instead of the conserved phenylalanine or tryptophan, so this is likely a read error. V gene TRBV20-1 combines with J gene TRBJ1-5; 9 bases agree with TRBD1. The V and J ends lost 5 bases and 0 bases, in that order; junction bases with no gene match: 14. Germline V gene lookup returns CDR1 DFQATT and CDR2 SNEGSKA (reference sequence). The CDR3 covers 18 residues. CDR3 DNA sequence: TGCAGTGCTCTCTCGTCGGGACAGGGAGACTATAGCAATCAGCCCCAGCATTCT. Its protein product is CSALSSGQGDYSNQPQHS.

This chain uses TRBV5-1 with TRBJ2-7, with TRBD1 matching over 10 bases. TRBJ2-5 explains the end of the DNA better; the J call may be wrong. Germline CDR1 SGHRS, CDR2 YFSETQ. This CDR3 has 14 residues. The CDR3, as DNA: TGCGCCAGCAGAAAGACAGGGGGCGGAGAGACCCAGTACTTC. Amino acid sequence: CASRKTGGGETQYF.

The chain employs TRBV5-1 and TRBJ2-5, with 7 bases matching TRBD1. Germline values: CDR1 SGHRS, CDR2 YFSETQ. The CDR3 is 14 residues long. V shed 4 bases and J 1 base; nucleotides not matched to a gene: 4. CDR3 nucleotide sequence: TGCGCCAGCAGCCCGGGACAGCTCCAAGAGACCCAGTACTTC. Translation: CASSPGQLQETQYF.

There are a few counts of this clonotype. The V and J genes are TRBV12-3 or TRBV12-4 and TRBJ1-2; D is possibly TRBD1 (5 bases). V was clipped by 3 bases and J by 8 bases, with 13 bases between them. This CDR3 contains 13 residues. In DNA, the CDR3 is TGTGCCAGCAGTTTGAGGCAGGGAGGCGGCTACACCTTC. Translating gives CASSLRQGGGYTF.

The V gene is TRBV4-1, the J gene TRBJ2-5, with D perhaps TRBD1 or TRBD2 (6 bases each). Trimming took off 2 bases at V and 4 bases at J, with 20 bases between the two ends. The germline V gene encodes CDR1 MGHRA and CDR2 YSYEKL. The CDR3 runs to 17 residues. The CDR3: CASSQLTPRGARETQYF. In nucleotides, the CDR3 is TGCGCCAGCAGCCAACTCACTCCGAGGGGGGCGCGAGAGACCCAGTACTTC.

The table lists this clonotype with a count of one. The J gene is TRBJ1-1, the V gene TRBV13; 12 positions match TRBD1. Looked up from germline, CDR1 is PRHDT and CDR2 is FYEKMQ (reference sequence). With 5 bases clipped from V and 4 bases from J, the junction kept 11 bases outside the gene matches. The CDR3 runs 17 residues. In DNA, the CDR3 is TGTGCCAGCAGCGATCGGGACAGGGGGCCCAGTACCACTGAAGCTTTCTTT. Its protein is CASSDRDRGPSTTEAFF.

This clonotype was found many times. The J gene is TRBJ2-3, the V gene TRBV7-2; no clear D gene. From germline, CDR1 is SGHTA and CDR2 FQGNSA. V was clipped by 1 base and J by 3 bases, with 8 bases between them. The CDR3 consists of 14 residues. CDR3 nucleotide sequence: TGTGCCAGCAGCTTAGGGTGGGGAACAGATACGCAGTATTTT. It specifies CASSLGWGTDTQYF.

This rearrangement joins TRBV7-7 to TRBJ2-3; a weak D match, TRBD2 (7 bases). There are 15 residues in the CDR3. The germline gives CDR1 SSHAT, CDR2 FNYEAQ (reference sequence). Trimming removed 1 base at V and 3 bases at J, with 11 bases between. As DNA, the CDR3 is TGTGCCAGCAGCTTAGTGGCGGGGGCAACAGATACGCAGTATTTT. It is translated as CASSLVAGATDTQYF.

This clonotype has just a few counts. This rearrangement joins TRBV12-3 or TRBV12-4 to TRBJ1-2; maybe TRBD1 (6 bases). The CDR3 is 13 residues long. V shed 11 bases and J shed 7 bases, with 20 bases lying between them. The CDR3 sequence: CAGGARGARGYTF. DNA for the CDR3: TGTGCCGGCGGCGCCCGGGGGGCGCGTGGCTACACCTTC.

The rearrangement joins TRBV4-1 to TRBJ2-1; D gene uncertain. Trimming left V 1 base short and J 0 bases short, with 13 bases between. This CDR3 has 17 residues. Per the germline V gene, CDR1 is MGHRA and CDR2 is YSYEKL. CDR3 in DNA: TGCGCCAGCAGCCAAGTTGATCTGGGGATCTCCTACAATGAGCAGTTCTTC. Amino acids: CASSQVDLGISYNEQFF.

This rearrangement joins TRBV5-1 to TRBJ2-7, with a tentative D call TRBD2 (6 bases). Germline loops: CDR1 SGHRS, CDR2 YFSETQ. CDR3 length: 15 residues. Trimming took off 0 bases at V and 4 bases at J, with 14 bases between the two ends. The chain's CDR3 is CASSLGSRETYEQYF. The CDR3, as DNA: TGCGCCAGCAGCTTGGGTTCACGGGAGACATACGAGCAGTACTTC.

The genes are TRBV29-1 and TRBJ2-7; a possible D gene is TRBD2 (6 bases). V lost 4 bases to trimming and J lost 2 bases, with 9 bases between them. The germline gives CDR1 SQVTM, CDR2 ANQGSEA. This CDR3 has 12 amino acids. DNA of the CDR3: TGCAGCGTTGTAGGCGGGACCTACGAGCAGTACTTC. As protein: CSVVGGTYEQYF.

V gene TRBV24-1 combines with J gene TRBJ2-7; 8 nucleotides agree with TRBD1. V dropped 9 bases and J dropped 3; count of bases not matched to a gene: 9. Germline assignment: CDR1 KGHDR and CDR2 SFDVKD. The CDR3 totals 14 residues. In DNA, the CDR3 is TGTGCCACCTCACTAAGGGACAGGCTCTACGAGCAGTACTTC. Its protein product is CATSLRDRLYEQYF.

The CDR3 bases are TGCAGCGCTCCAACCCAGACAGGGGGACATGGCTACACCTTC. Its protein product is CSAPTQTGGHGYTF. The genes are TRBV29-1 and TRBJ1-2, with TRBD1 matching over 9 bases. Per germline, CDR1 SQVTM and CDR2 ANQGSEA. V shed 7 bases and J 6 bases; nucleotides not matched to a gene: 12. The CDR3 has 14 amino acids.

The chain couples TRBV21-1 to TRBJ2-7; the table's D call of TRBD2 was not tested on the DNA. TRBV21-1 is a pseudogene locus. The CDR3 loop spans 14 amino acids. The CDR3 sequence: CAPAEGLGPYEQYF. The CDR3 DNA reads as TGTGCCCCAGCGGAGGGGCTGGGCCCCTACGAGCAGTACTTC.

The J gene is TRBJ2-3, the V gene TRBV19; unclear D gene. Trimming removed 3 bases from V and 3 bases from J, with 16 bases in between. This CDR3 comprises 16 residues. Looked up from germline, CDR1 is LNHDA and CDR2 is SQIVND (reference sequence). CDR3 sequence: CASSIEDRAWTDTQYF. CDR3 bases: TGTGCCAGTAGTATTGAAGACCGGGCGTGGACAGATACGCAGTATTTT.

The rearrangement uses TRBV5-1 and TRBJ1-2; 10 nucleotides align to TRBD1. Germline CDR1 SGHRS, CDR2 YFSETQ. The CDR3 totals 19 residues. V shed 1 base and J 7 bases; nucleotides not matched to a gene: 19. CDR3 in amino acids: CASSLNPRDRGLSRGGYTF. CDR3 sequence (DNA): TGCGCCAGCAGCTTGAATCCCCGGGACAGGGGCCTCTCGCGTGGTGGCTACACCTTC. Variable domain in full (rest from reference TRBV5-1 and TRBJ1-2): KAGVTQTPRYLIKTRGQQVTLSCSPISGHRSVSWYQQTPGQGLQFLFEYFSETQRNKGNFPGRFSGRQFSNSRSEMNVSTLELGDSALYLCASSLNPRDRGLSRGGYTFGSGTRLTVV.

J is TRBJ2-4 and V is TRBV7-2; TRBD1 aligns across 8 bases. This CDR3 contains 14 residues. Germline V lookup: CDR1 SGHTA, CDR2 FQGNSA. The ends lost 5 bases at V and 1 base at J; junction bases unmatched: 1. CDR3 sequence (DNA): TGTGCCAGCAGCCGGGACAGGGCCAAAAACATTCAGTACTTC. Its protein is CASSRDRAKNIQYF.

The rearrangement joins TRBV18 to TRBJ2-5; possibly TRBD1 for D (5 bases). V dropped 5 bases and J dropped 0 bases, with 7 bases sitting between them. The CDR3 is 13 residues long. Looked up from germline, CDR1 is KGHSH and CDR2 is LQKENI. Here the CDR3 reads CASSRQYQETQYF. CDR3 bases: TGTGCCAGCTCAAGACAGTACCAAGAGACCCAGTACTTC.

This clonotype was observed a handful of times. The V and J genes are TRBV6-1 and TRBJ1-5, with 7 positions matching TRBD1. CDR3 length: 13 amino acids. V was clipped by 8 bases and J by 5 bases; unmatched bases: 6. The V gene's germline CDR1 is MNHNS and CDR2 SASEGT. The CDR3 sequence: CASRDRVDQPQHF. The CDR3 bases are TGTGCCAGCCGCGACAGGGTGGATCAGCCCCAGCATTTT.

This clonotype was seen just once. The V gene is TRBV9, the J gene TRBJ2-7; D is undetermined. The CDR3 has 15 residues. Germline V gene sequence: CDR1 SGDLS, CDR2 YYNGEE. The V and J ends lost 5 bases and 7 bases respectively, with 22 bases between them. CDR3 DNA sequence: TGTGCCAGCAGTTCCGCAGGAAAATCCTACAATGAGCAGTACTTC. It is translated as CASSSAGKSYNEQYF.

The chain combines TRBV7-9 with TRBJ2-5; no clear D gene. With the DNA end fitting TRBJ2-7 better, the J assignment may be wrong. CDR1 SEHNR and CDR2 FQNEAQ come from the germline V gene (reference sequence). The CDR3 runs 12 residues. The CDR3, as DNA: TGTGCCAGCAGCCATACACCCTTCGAGCAGTACTTC. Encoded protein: CASSHTPFEQYF.

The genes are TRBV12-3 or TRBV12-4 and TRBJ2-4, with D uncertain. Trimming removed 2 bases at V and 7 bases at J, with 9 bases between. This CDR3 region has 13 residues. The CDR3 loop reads CASSLNYGNIQYF. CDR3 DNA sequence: TGTGCCAGCAGTTTAAATTATGGGAACATTCAGTACTTC.

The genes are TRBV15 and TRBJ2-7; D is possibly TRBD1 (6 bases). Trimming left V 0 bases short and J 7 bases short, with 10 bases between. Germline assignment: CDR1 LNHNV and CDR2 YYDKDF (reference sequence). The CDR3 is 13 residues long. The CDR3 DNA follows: TGTGCCACCAGCAGAGATGGCAGGGGAGAGCAGTACTTC. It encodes CATSRDGRGEQYF.

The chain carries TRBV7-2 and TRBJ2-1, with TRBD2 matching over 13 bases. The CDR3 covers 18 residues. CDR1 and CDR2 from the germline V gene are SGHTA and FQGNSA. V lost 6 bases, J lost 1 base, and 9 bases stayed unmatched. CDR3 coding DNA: TGTGCCAGCAGTCGAACTAGCGGGAGGGCCGTTTCCTACAATGAGCAGTTCTTC. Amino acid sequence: CASSRTSGRAVSYNEQFF.

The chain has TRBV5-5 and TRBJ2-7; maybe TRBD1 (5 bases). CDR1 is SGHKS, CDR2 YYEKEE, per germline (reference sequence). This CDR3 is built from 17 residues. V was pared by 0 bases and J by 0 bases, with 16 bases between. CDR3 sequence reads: CASSLGQGGWSSYEQYF. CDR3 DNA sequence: TGTGCCAGCAGCTTGGGTCAGGGCGGATGGAGCTCCTACGAGCAGTACTTC.

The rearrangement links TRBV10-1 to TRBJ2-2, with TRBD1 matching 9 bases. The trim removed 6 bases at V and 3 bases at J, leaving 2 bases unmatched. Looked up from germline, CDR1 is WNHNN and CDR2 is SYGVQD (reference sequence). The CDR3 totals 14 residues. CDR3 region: CASSDRGDTGELFF. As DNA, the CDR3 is TGCGCCAGCAGCGACAGGGGGGACACCGGGGAGCTGTTTTTT.

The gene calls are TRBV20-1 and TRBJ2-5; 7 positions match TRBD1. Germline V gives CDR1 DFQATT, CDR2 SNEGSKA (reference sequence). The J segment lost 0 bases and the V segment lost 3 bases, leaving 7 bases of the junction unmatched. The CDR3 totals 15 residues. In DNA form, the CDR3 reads TGCAGTGCTAGGCCCGGGACAGCCTACCAAGAGACCCAGTACTTC. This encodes CSARPGTAYQETQYF.